This is a list of T cell receptor beta chains from one sample in a study of pediatric ulcerative colitis. Data came from immunoSEQ multiplex PCR; TCRdb stores just in-frame clones and leaves some out. The sample yields tens of thousands of clones, less than 80% seen once. The sequencing sample was made of gut tissue. These receptors originate from a boy aged 5-17 years with moderate ulcerative colitis. The CDR3 runs from the conserved cysteine through the conserved F or W. D genes are given only for firm matches. Where a row states a size, it is once, few, many or the class of an expanded clone; other rows omit it.

TGTGCCAGCAGCCCGCACTTGGACAGCCACGGCCCCTACGAGCAGTACTTC,CASSPHLDSHGPYEQYF,-,-,TRBV11-2,TRBJ2-7
TGCGCCAGCTGTCGGACTAGCGGGAGAACCGAGCAGTACTTC,CASCRTSGRTEQYF,TRBD2,-,TRBV5-1,TRBJ2-7
TGTGCCAGCTCACCACTTTCGGGAAGGAATAATGAAAAACTGTTTTTT,CASSPLSGRNNEKLFF,-,-,TRBV18,TRBJ1-4
TGTGCCAGCAGCTTTGATGGAAACACCATATATTTT,CASSFDGNTIYF,-,few,TRBV7-9,TRBJ1-3
TGCGCCAGCAGCTTGACAGGGCGAGACACTGAAGCTTTCTTT,CASSLTGRDTEAFF,-,once,TRBV5-1,TRBJ1-1
TGTGCCTGGCTCGACAGCGCTGAAAAACTGTTTTTT,CAWLDSAEKLFF,-,-,TRBV30,TRBJ1-4
TGTGCCAGCAGTTTTCGACGGAGAACCGGGGAGCTGTTTTTT,CASSFRRRTGELFF,-,-,TRBV6-5,TRBJ2-2
TGTGCCAGCAGCCCCGGAGGCTACGAGCAGTACTTC,CASSPGGYEQYF,-,once,TRBV9,TRBJ2-7
TGTGCCAGCAGCGTAGACTTGTCGGGCCAAGCTTTCTTT,CASSVDLSGQAFF,-,-,TRBV9,TRBJ1-1
TGTGCCAGCAGCTTTTTAAGCGGGGGGGCCGCCGGGGAGCTGTTTTTT,CASSFLSGGAAGELFF,TRBD2,-,TRBV7-8,TRBJ2-2
TGTGCCAGCAGTTCGTCAGATAGCAATCAGCCCCAGCATTTT,CASSSSDSNQPQHF,-,once,TRBV7-2,TRBJ1-5
TGTGCCATCAGTGGGACAGAAGACTCTGGGGCCAACGTCCTGACTTTC,CAISGTEDSGANVLTF,-,-,TRBV10-3,TRBJ2-6
TGTGCCAGCAGCCCCCAGGTTGGGACTGAAGCTTTCTTT,CASSPQVGTEAFF,-,-,TRBV11-2,TRBJ1-1
TGTGCCAGCAGTGCCTCCCTGACTTCCCTTAAGTACTTC,CASSASLTSLKYF,-,-,TRBV6-4,TRBJ2-7
TGTGCCAGCAGTTTAATGCGGGGCGGAGTTGCAACTAATGAAAAACTGTTTTTT,CASSLMRGGVATNEKLFF,-,medium-sized,TRBV28,TRBJ1-4
TGTGCCAGTAGTATAGGACTATCTGGAAACACCATATATTTT,CASSIGLSGNTIYF,-,-,TRBV19,TRBJ1-3
TGTGCCTGGAGTGTAAGGGGGACAGTAAGCAATCAGCCCCAGCATTTT,CAWSVRGTVSNQPQHF,TRBD1,-,TRBV30,TRBJ1-5
TGTGCCGTTGTGAGGAGCCTTAGCACAGATACGCAGTATTTT,CAVVRSLSTDTQYF,-,once,TRBV30,TRBJ2-3
TGTGCCAGCAGTTTGGAGGCCGTGGGGGAGCAGTACTTC,CASSLEAVGEQYF,-,-,TRBV27,TRBJ2-7
TGTGCCAGCAGGTCGAGCCAGTATTACAATCAGCCCCAGCATTTT,CASRSSQYYNQPQHF,-,-,TRBV27,TRBJ1-5
TGTGCCACCAGCAGAGTGACAGGGGAACGACCCCTCCACTTT,CATSRVTGERPLHF,TRBD1,once,TRBV15,TRBJ1-6
TGTGCCAGCAGTGCCGACAGGACGGGTGAAGCTTTCTTT,CASSADRTGEAFF,-,-,TRBV6-1,TRBJ1-1
TGTGCCAGCAGCTTTTGGCTCGGGACAGTTTACGAGCAGTACTTC,CASSFWLGTVYEQYF,TRBD1,-,TRBV11-2,TRBJ2-7
TGTGCCAGCAGCTTAAAAGGCGAAGATACGCAGTATTTT,CASSLKGEDTQYF,-,-,TRBV7-2,TRBJ2-3
TGTGCCAGCAGCGTAGCTACTGTGGCCCTCTTCCATGGCTACACCTTC,CASSVATVALFHGYTF,-,-,TRBV9,TRBJ1-2
TGTGCCAGCAGTCTCGGGAGGAGCACAGATACGCAGTATTTT,CASSLGRSTDTQYF,TRBD2,-,TRBV28,TRBJ2-3
TGTGCCAGCAGCTTAAAGTCTGGGGCCAACGTCCTGACTTTC,CASSLKSGANVLTF,-,-,TRBV7-2,TRBJ2-6
TGCAGCGTTTCCCAACCCCAGGGGACTAGCGGTTACGAGCAGTACTTC,CSVSQPQGTSGYEQYF,TRBD2,-,TRBV29-1,TRBJ2-7
TGTGCCAGCTCACCACCGATTCGAAACACCGGGGAGCTGTTTTTT,CASSPPIRNTGELFF,-,-,TRBV18,TRBJ2-2
TGTGCCAGCAGCTTAGGGACCTCTGGGGCCAACGTCCTGACTTTC,CASSLGTSGANVLTF,-,few,TRBV11-3,TRBJ2-6
TGTGCCAGCAGTGAAAGGAGGGTGAGGTACAATGAGCAGTTCTTC,CASSERRVRYNEQFF,-,-,TRBV25-1,TRBJ2-1
TGTGCCAGCGGTAGATACGAGCAGTACTTC,CASGRYEQYF,-,-,TRBV6-5,TRBJ2-7
TGTGCCAGCAGTACCGACAGGGGTGTAGGGAGACTGTTTTTT,CASSTDRGVGRLFF,TRBD1,-,TRBV6-5,TRBJ1-4
TGTGCCTGGAGTGCCCCCTCGGCGGGAGGGCCGAATGAGCAGTTCTTC,CAWSAPSAGGPNEQFF,TRBD2,once,TRBV30,TRBJ2-1
TGTGCCAGCAGTTTGGGCGGACAGCCATACGCGCAGTACTTC,CASSLGGQPYAQYF,-,-,TRBV27,TRBJ2-7
TGCAGCGTTGACTCGCTGGGGGCGATGCAAGAGACCCAGTACTTC,CSVDSLGAMQETQYF,-,few,TRBV29-1,TRBJ2-5
TGTGCCAGCAGTTGGACAGGGAATGAGCAGTTCTTC,CASSWTGNEQFF,TRBD1,-,TRBV28,TRBJ2-1